Listed below are T cell receptor beta chains from one sample, sequenced in a study of blood T cell repertoires in COVID-19. TCRdb's copy holds only in-frame clones and misses some; the assay was immunoSEQ multiplex PCR. The sample holds around 700,000 clones, around 89% seen once. Sequencing used peripheral blood. The receptors here all came from a woman aged 18-30 years with acute or convalescent COVID-19. Both conserved end residues are part of each CDR3. Fields, in order: clone size, V gene, J gene, D gene, CDR3 length, CDR3 protein, CDR3 DNA. A D gene is named only where the DNA matches it firmly. Some rows have no size entry. The others give once, few or many, or a class for an expanded clone.

clone size: .
V gene: TRBV6-5
J gene: TRBJ1-2
D gene: .
CDR3 length: 15
CDR3 protein: CASSSPSGRGYGYTF
CDR3 DNA: TGTGCCAGCAGTTCACCCTCGGGGCGGGGATATGGCTACACCTTC

clone size: once
V gene: TRBV6-5
J gene: TRBJ1-2
D gene: TRBD1
CDR3 length: 15
CDR3 protein: CASSYRRGLDYGYTF
CDR3 DNA: TGTGCCAGCAGTTACCGGAGGGGGCTGGACTATGGCTACACCTTC

clone size: .
V gene: TRBV5-5
J gene: TRBJ1-2
D gene: .
CDR3 length: 15
CDR3 protein: CASSPRGGEVVGYTF
CDR3 DNA: TGTGCCAGCAGCCCCCGGGGCGGGGAGGTGGTTGGCTACACCTTC

clone size: .
V gene: TRBV4-1
J gene: TRBJ1-1
D gene: TRBD1
CDR3 length: 16
CDR3 protein: CASSPGTGGLHTEAFF
CDR3 DNA: TGCGCCAGCAGTCCCGGGACAGGGGGCTTACACACTGAAGCTTTCTTT

clone size: once
V gene: TRBV29-1
J gene: TRBJ2-7
D gene: .
CDR3 length: 13
CDR3 protein: CSAGGGLEKEQYF
CDR3 DNA: TGCAGCGCCGGCGGGGGCCTCGAAAAAGAGCAGTACTTC

clone size: .
V gene: TRBV5-1
J gene: TRBJ2-7
D gene: .
CDR3 length: 14
CDR3 protein: CASSLSQDSYEQYF
CDR3 DNA: TGCGCCAGCAGCTTGTCCCAGGACTCCTACGAGCAGTACTTC

clone size: .
V gene: TRBV5-6
J gene: TRBJ1-5
D gene: TRBD1
CDR3 length: 16
CDR3 protein: CASSWYSTGGDQPQHF
CDR3 DNA: TGTGCCAGCAGCTGGTACTCGACAGGGGGAGATCAGCCCCAGCATTTT

clone size: .
V gene: TRBV6-6
J gene: TRBJ1-3
D gene: .
CDR3 length: 14
CDR3 protein: CASTPAGGPNTIYF
CDR3 DNA: TGTGCCAGCACCCCAGCGGGGGGGCCCAACACCATATATTTT

clone size: .
V gene: TRBV12-3/TRBV12-4
J gene: TRBJ1-2
D gene: .
CDR3 length: 13
CDR3 protein: CASSVTEGYGYTF
CDR3 DNA: TGTGCCAGCAGTGTGACGGAGGGTTATGGCTACACCTTC

clone size: .
V gene: TRBV5-1
J gene: TRBJ1-3
D gene: TRBD1
CDR3 length: 14
CDR3 protein: CASSAGTGGNTIYF
CDR3 DNA: TGCGCCAGCAGCGCCGGGACAGGGGGAAACACCATATATTTT

clone size: .
V gene: TRBV25-1
J gene: TRBJ2-1
D gene: .
CDR3 length: 16
CDR3 protein: CASSEFGGFTYNEQFF
CDR3 DNA: TGTGCCAGCAGTGAATTTGGGGGGTTCACCTACAATGAGCAGTTCTTC